This section outlines one TCR beta chain sequence together with its context. Its antigen specificity is not known. No base-level quality is on record; no much larger clone is a single base apart. High-throughput TCRbeta CDR3 sequencing of frozen genomic DNA was performed by immunoSEQ, including PCR amplification, mapping, bias correction and internal controls. For the original study's pipeline: Only productive rearrangements were retained, with each unique TCRbeta sequence defined by its CDR3 nucleotide sequence together with its V and J gene. Donor-reactive sequences required at least 5-fold expansion in CFSE-low cells versus unstimulated pre-transplant cells and at least 0.01% frequency. Per-subject minimum frequency thresholds, based on the lowest-template unstimulated sample, ensured at least 90% detection power. Repertoire turnover was measured by Jensen-Shannon divergence between the top 1000 TCRbeta sequences post- and pre-transplant. Two-sided Fisher's exact tests were used to test for changes in the detection of donor-reactive sequences. TCRdb stores this immuneACCESS table with in-frame sequences only. Part of the clones is absent; in the studies checked, under half of the shortfall reflects unresolved V genes, and no reason is known for the rest. V and J calls and clone size are copied from that table; D and trimming were computed from the DNA. Recorded for this sample are tens of thousands of clones; about four fifths of them occurred a single time. 0.79% of the sample is taken by the ten largest.

This specimen comes from a study of T cell clones after liver transplantation (dated by TCRdb to the late 2010s). With respect to the entire study: ITN030ST, the source of the samples, was a randomized trial that attempted immunosuppression withdrawal within 2 years of liver transplantation. Subjects received no induction therapy and standard immunosuppression until randomization at 12-24 months post-transplant. Tolerance was defined as complete withdrawal of immunosuppression for at least one year without a rise in liver enzymes beyond twice the upper limit of normal. Of the eight recipients, a few were HCV-positive, while the remaining recipients had been transplanted for non-autoimmune, non-viral indications. As an antigen-independent comparator for the donor-reactive sequences, third party-reactive TCRbeta sequences from pre-transplant MLRs were identified as well. Donor-reactive T cell clones were identified using TCRbeta sequencing after a pre-transplant mixed lymphocyte reaction and were then followed in post-transplant blood. Of the 8 liver transplant recipients making up the studied cohort, 3 were classified as tolerant and 5 as non-tolerant. Blood samples were taken pre-transplant, pre-randomization before withdrawal, and post-randomization after full withdrawal or failed withdrawal.

CDR1 is given as KGHSH and CDR2 as LQKENI, both from the germline V gene. V loses 5 bases, J loses 0 bases, and the germline ends lie 10 bases apart. The CDR3 spans 15 residues, from the cysteine through the phenylalanine. Kept here is only the CDR3 DNA, which spans 45 bases and is read in frame from base 1. Thawed unstimulated PBMCs were stained for CD3, CD4 and CD8 and FACS-sorted into CD3+CD4+ and CD3+CD8+ populations. All 8 studied subjects were randomized to immunosuppression withdrawal. The Qiagen DNeasy Blood and Tissue Kit was used for isolation of genomic DNA. On the study overall, not on this receptor specifically: The conclusions were considered preliminary, being limited by small, heterogeneous patient numbers and non-standardized post-transplant time points. In 5 of 8 subjects, regardless of tolerance or HCV status, circulating donor-reactive CD4 TCRbeta sequences dropped significantly post-transplant. Because no allograft tissue specimens were available, donor-reactive T cells may have migrated into the graft instead of being deleted. Low numbers of available donor cells limited the measurable donor-reactive repertoire in two subjects. When repertoire turnover was accounted for, significantly reduced detection of donor-reactive sequences was found in 7 of 8 subjects for CD4 and in 8 of 8 subjects for CD8. The decline in donor-reactive sequences exceeded the decline in third party-reactive sequences, suggesting partial antigen-specific deletion that was unrelated to withdrawal success.

The sequence came from a human patient who received a liver transplant. It is possible that, after a transplant, some T cells come from the graft donor. The rearranged segments are TRBV18 and TRBJ2-2; D gene: possibly TRBD1, on 5 matching bases. Sequencing was performed on CD4+ T cells from blood, taken 12 months after liver transplant. The CDR3 protein is CASSGGAANTGELFF. The DNA sequence follows: TGTGCCAGCTCAGGTGGGGCCGCGAACACCGGGGAGCTGTTTTTT.